This TCR beta chain was sequenced during a study of T cell repertoires in cytomegalovirus infection. Germline assignment: CDR1 SGDLS and CDR2 YYNGEE. The CDR3 runs to 14 residues. Whole-study results and caveats: CMV carriers having the relevant HLA were flagged by cumulative public TCR beta family frequency. In two of eight donors, the top clonotype was HLA-C-restricted CMV-specific.

TCRdb re-analysed the reads in MiXCR, keeping a single row per CDR3 protein. Here the sample spans around 250,000 distinct CDR3 sequences, over 15% being singletons. This clonotype was seen only a few times. The antigen remains undetermined. At one end, the junction sequence differs from germline, possibly due to a read error. What was sequenced was CD8+ T cells from PBMCs. The rearrangement links TRBV9 to TRBJ1-1; D unresolved. This clonotype was sampled from a human donor in good health (CMV status not recorded). Some clones in this sample may be carry-over from other donors' samples. The CDR3 DNA sequence: TGTGCCAGCACCGTAGAAGCGGGGAACACTGAAGCTTTCTTT. It encodes CASTVEAGNTEAFF.